One TCR beta chain is described in this entry. Its antigen is unknown. Making use of molecular barcodes, quantitative 5'-RACE generated TCR beta libraries. TCRdb passed the 5' RACE reads through MiXCR, listing each CDR3 protein once. The sample lists about 540,000 distinct CDR3 sequences; 9.5% to 15% were seen once. This sample is drawn from a study of CD8 T cells in ankylosing spondylitis. Study-level results: Disease-linked clones proved CD8+ and comparatively uncommon in peripheral blood. In the blood and synovial fluid of reactive arthritis, some motif variants had been previously reported. Ankylosing spondylitis blood seemed to carry a telltale TCR beta motif made of several highly homologous variants. Reports say disease-linked clones showed up significantly more in matched ankylosing spondylitis synovial fluid.

The germline CDR1 and CDR2 sequences are DFQATT and SNEGSKA (reference sequence). Trimming removed 2 bases from V and 4 bases from J; junction bases left unmatched: 5. The CDR3 length is 15 residues. The gene calls are TRBV20-1 and TRBJ1-6, with 7 bases that match TRBD1. Source material: blood, either unsorted or a sorted T cell fraction (not recorded which). The TCR originated in a male donor with ankylosing spondylitis. The CDR3 sequence: CSARLPGQYNSPLHF. Written as DNA, the CDR3 is TGCAGTGCTAGATTACCGGGACAGTATAATTCACCCCTCCACTTT.